The 27 T cell receptor beta chains presented below share a single source sample, sequenced in a study of blood T cell repertoires in COVID-19. This table comes from immunoSEQ multiplex PCR, and its TCRdb copy is limited to in-frame clones, with some not included. The sample has about 240,000 clones, over 80% seen once. Input material: PBMCs or T cells enriched from blood (not recorded which). The receptors were sampled from a woman aged 25 to 39 with acute COVID-19.

This rearrangement joins TRBV12-5 to TRBJ1-5; maybe TRBD1 (6 bases). CDR3 length: 17 amino acids. V shed 7 bases and J shed 4 bases, with 23 bases lying between them. Germline V gives CDR1 LGHNT, CDR2 FRNRAP. As DNA, the CDR3 is TGTGCTAGTGCCCCCTCGTGGGGGCTACTAGAAAATCAGCCCCAGCATTTT. Translated: CASAPSWGLLENQPQHF.

The genes are TRBV7-9 and TRBJ1-6; D is uncertain. This CDR3 comprises 16 residues. V was shortened by 5 bases and J by 0 bases, with 11 bases between the two germline ends. Germline V lookup: CDR1 SEHNR, CDR2 FQNEAQ (reference sequence). In nucleotides, the CDR3 is TGTGCCAGCAGCGCACGAGGGAGCTCCTATAATTCACCCCTCCACTTT. Its protein product is CASSARGSSYNSPLHF.

This clone was observed once. The CDR3, as DNA: TGCGCCAGCAGCCAAGATATCGGGGGGAGCTCTTTACACTCCTACGAGCAGTACTTC. Protein: CASSQDIGGSSLHSYEQYF. V is TRBV4-3 and J is TRBJ2-7, with 7 bases aligning to TRBD2. Germline V CDR1 and CDR2: LGHNA, YSLEER. Unmatched junction bases numbered 14, after V lost 0 bases and J lost 0 bases. The CDR3 has 19 amino acids.

The chain joins TRBV6-6 to TRBJ1-2; D is perhaps TRBD1 (5 bases). Deletions cut 0 bases from V and 6 bases from J, with 11 bases between. CDR3 length equals 14 residues. Per the germline V gene, CDR1 is MNHNY and CDR2 is SVGAGI (reference sequence). The DNA of the CDR3 is TGTGCCAGCAGTTACTCGAGGACATCCGATGGCTACACCTTC. It specifies CASSYSRTSDGYTF.

This chain uses TRBV7-9 with TRBJ1-1; a possible D gene is TRBD1 (5 bases). Germline V CDR1 and CDR2: SEHNR, FQNEAQ (reference sequence). The CDR3 totals 14 residues. The V gene lost 4 bases and the J gene lost 4 bases, with 13 bases spanning the gap. This CDR3 is CASSSNVGGTEAFF. The CDR3, as DNA: TGTGCCAGCAGCTCCAATGTCGGGGGCACTGAAGCTTTCTTT.

V is TRBV2 and J is TRBJ2-7, with D possibly matching TRBD1 (5 bases). CDR1 is SNHLY, CDR2 FYNNEI, per germline. The V and J ends lost 1 base and 5 bases respectively, with 9 bases between them. The CDR3 runs 13 residues. CDR3 DNA: TGTGCCAGCAGTGAAGGGCAGGGTAACGAGCAGTACTTC. As protein: CASSEGQGNEQYF.

DNA of the CDR3: TGCGCCAGCAGCCACCCGGACAGCCTGGAAGCGGCTAATGAAAAACTGTTTTTT. Residues: CASSHPDSLEAANEKLFF. The V gene is TRBV4-1, the J gene TRBJ1-4; D is possibly TRBD1 (6 bases). The CDR3 spans 18 residues. Between the trimmed V and J ends, which lost 3 bases and 3 bases, there was a span of 20 bases. In germline, CDR1 is MGHRA, CDR2 YSYEKL.

V usage is TRBV4-3 and J usage is TRBJ1-4; D is unresolved. The length of the CDR3 is 16 residues. Germline-derived CDR1 and CDR2 are LGHNA and YSLEER. V was cut by 0 bases and J by 5 bases, with 13 bases left in between. CDR3 in amino acids: CASSQDQGRENEKLFF. DNA for the CDR3: TGCGCCAGCAGCCAAGATCAAGGGAGGGAAAATGAAAAACTGTTTTTT.

CDR3 residues: CAISEFVSGRHNEQFF. The DNA of the CDR3 is TGTGCCATCAGTGAGTTTGTTAGCGGGAGGCACAATGAGCAGTTCTTC. The chain combines TRBV10-3 with TRBJ2-1; TRBD2 aligns across 10 bases. With V trimmed by 1 base and J by 5 bases, 5 bases remained unmatched. CDR1 and CDR2 (germline): ENHRY, SYGVKD. The CDR3 is 16 amino acids.

The genes are TRBV5-1 and TRBJ2-3; TRBD2 matches at 9 bases. Germline V gene sequence: CDR1 SGHRS, CDR2 YFSETQ. This CDR3 region has 15 residues. J gave up 3 bases and V 6 bases, and 8 bases lay outside the gene matches. In DNA, the CDR3 is TGCGCCAGCATCGGCAGAGCGGGGGGAACAGATACGCAGTATTTT. Translating it yields CASIGRAGGTDTQYF.

The chain employs TRBV9 and TRBJ2-7; D might be TRBD2 (5 bases). Per germline, CDR1 SGDLS and CDR2 YYNGEE. CDR3 length: 15 amino acids. V was cut by 3 bases and J by 0 bases, with 13 bases left in between. The chain's CDR3 is CASSELGSSSYEQYF. In DNA, the CDR3 is TGTGCCAGCAGCGAGCTAGGGAGCTCCTCCTACGAGCAGTACTTC.

The V call is TRBV6-5, the J call TRBJ2-3; 8 nucleotides agree with TRBD1. The V segment lost 4 bases and the J segment 2 bases; nucleotides outside the gene matches: 5. This CDR3 is 15 amino acids long. Germline CDR1 is MNHEY and CDR2 is SVGAGI. The CDR3 region is CASSFRTGLTDTQYF. Here the CDR3 DNA reads TGTGCCAGCAGTTTCAGGACAGGGCTCACAGATACGCAGTATTTT.

The J gene is TRBJ2-7, the V gene TRBV6-5, with TRBD1 matching 12 bases. The CDR3 is 12 amino acids. With V trimmed by 11 bases and J by 6 bases, 5 bases remained unmatched. The germline V gene encodes CDR1 MNHEY and CDR2 SVGAGI. CDR3 amino acids: CACGTGGSEQYF. The CDR3 DNA is TGTGCCTGCGGGACAGGGGGCAGCGAGCAGTACTTC.

V is TRBV15 and J is TRBJ2-5; D is unresolved. The ends were cut back, 0 bases at V and 1 base at J, with 3 bases in the middle. Germline lookup yields CDR1 LNHNV and CDR2 YYDKDF (reference sequence). This CDR3 has 13 amino acids. The CDR3 spells CATSRELQETQYF. The CDR3 region has the DNA TGTGCCACCAGCAGAGAACTCCAAGAGACCCAGTACTTC.

V usage is TRBV3-1 (or the pseudogene TRBV3-2) and J usage is TRBJ2-1; possibly TRBD2 for D (7 bases). Germline V gene data show CDR1 as LGHDT and CDR2 as YNNKEL (reference sequence). The germline V and J ends were trimmed by 0 bases and 2 bases, with 14 bases remaining between them. The CDR3 contains 17 residues. CDR3 DNA sequence: TGTGCCAGCAGCCAAGAAAGGGGGGGAGAAACCTACAATGAGCAGTTCTTC. Protein: CASSQERGGETYNEQFF.

The V call is TRBV5-1, the J call TRBJ1-3; no reliable D call. The germline CDR1 and CDR2 sequences are SGHRS and YFSETQ. Between the trimmed V and J ends, which lost 4 bases and 0 bases, there was a span of 5 bases. CDR3 length: 13 residues. This CDR3 is CASSAGSGNTIYF. The CDR3 region has the DNA TGCGCCAGCAGCGCAGGCTCTGGAAACACCATATATTTT.

The chain recombines TRBV5-4 with TRBJ2-5; D possibly corresponds to TRBD2 (6 bases). Per the germline V gene, CDR1 is SGHNT and CDR2 is YYREEE (reference sequence). The CDR3 is 14 amino acids. V was pared by 4 bases and J by 4 bases, with 14 bases between. The CDR3 region has the DNA TGTGCCAGCAGCCCGAAACTAGCAGGAGAGACCCAGTACTTC. Protein: CASSPKLAGETQYF.

The chain is built from TRBV5-4 and TRBJ1-2, with 9 bases lining up with TRBD1. The V segment lost 6 bases and the J segment 6 bases; nucleotides outside the gene matches: 9. The CDR3 sequence is 14 residues long. In germline, CDR1 is SGHNT, CDR2 YYREEE (reference sequence). The CDR3 nucleotides are TGTGCCAGCACCTTACAGGGGGCAGGGGATGGCTACACCTTC. Translating gives CASTLQGAGDGYTF.

CDR3 in DNA: TGTGCCAGCAGTCGTCTGACTAGCGGGGGCTCCGAGCAGTACTTC. Protein product: CASSRLTSGGSEQYF. The chain uses TRBV27 and TRBJ2-7; TRBD2 matches at 12 bases. CDR1 and CDR2 from the germline V gene are MNHEY and SMNVEV (reference sequence). This CDR3 contains 15 residues. Losses at the gene ends were 5 bases for V and 6 bases for J; bases not matched to a gene: 8.

CDR3 amino acids: CAWSSYSNQPQHF. The CDR3, as DNA: TGTGCCTGGAGTTCGTATAGCAATCAGCCCCAGCATTTT. The chain combines TRBV30 with TRBJ1-5, with D uncertain. Germline CDR1 is GTSNPN and CDR2 is SVGIG (reference sequence). V was shortened by 2 bases and J by 0 bases, with 5 bases between the two germline ends. The CDR3 sequence is 13 residues long.

The chain employs TRBV6-5 and TRBJ1-2; 7 positions agree with TRBD1. This CDR3 has 15 residues. The V gene's germline CDR1 is MNHEY and CDR2 SVGAGI. The ends lost 6 bases at V and 2 bases at J; junction bases unmatched: 9. In DNA, the CDR3 is TGTGCCAGCAGCCCCGACAGGGCCTCCAACTATGGCTACACCTTC. Its translation is CASSPDRASNYGYTF.

The J gene is TRBJ2-7, the V gene TRBV4-3, with TRBD1 matching 7 bases. With 0 bases clipped from V and 2 bases from J, the junction kept 10 bases outside the gene matches. Germline V CDR1 and CDR2: LGHNA, YSLEER. The CDR3 is 17 residues long. CDR3 protein: CASSQEGLGTETYEQYF. The CDR3 DNA sequence: TGCGCCAGCAGCCAAGAAGGACTCGGGACAGAGACCTACGAGCAGTACTTC.

The genes are TRBV27 and TRBJ1-2, with unresolved D. This CDR3 contains 16 residues. Germline lookup yields CDR1 MNHEY and CDR2 SMNVEV (reference sequence). Trimming took off 5 bases at V and 2 bases at J, with 18 bases between the two ends. For the CDR3, the DNA is TGTGCCAGCAGTAGTCAACCCGCGGTCCTGAACTATGGCTACACCTTC. It codes for CASSSQPAVLNYGYTF.

V usage is TRBV5-4 and J usage is TRBJ2-3, with D perhaps TRBD2 (7 bases). V dropped 7 bases and J dropped 2 bases, with 8 bases sitting between them. CDR1 and CDR2 from the germline V gene are SGHNT and YYREEE (reference sequence). The CDR3 totals 12 residues. The CDR3 loop reads CASGGATDTQYF. Written as DNA, the CDR3 is TGTGCCAGCGGGGGGGCCACAGATACGCAGTATTTT.

The J gene is TRBJ1-5, the V gene TRBV11-2; D possibly corresponds to TRBD1 (5 bases). This CDR3 is built from 15 residues. V was shortened by 1 base and J by 0 bases, with 7 bases between the two germline ends. Germline V gene lookup returns CDR1 SGHAT and CDR2 FQNNGV. The CDR3 sequence: CASSLAGYSNQPQHF. The CDR3 region has the DNA TGTGCCAGCAGCTTAGCAGGGTATAGCAATCAGCCCCAGCATTTT.

The CDR3: CATRDIYGYTF. CDR3 nucleotides: TGTGCCACCCGGGACATCTATGGCTACACCTTC. The chain is built from TRBV6-5 and TRBJ1-2; TRBD1 is a possible D gene (6 bases). Trimming removed 10 bases at V and 4 bases at J, with 10 bases between. The CDR3 is 11 residues long. Germline V CDR1 and CDR2: MNHEY, SVGAGI.

This clone came up a few times. The chain combines TRBV11-2 with TRBJ2-1; D remains ambiguous. V was clipped by 5 bases and J by 8 bases, with 13 bases between them. The CDR3 is made up of 13 amino acids. Germline CDR1 SGHAT, CDR2 FQNNGV. The CDR3 sequence: CASSPAGFDEQFF. CDR3 coding DNA: TGTGCCAGCAGCCCAGCCGGGTTCGATGAGCAGTTCTTC.